This T cell receptor beta chain was sequenced for a study of somatic mutations in cytotoxic T cells in rheumatoid arthritis. The CDR3 length is 14 residues. Per germline, CDR1 LNHDA and CDR2 SQIVND (reference sequence). The junction had 12 bases not matched to a gene; V was cut back by 9 bases and J by 9 bases. The protocol was immunoSEQ multiplex PCR, while the TCRdb copy is restricted to in-frame clones and leaves out a portion. The data hold around 16,000 clones, with approximately 77% observed a single time. This clone was recorded a few times. Sequencing was done on a sample of CD8+ T cells sorted from blood. This chain connects TRBV19 to TRBJ2-1, with 9 positions matching TRBD1. This receptor was taken from an adult with rheumatoid arthritis. The CDR3 sequence is CASRPGTGLSEQFF. CDR3 bases: TGTGCCAGCCGACCCGGGACAGGGTTAAGTGAGCAGTTCTTC.